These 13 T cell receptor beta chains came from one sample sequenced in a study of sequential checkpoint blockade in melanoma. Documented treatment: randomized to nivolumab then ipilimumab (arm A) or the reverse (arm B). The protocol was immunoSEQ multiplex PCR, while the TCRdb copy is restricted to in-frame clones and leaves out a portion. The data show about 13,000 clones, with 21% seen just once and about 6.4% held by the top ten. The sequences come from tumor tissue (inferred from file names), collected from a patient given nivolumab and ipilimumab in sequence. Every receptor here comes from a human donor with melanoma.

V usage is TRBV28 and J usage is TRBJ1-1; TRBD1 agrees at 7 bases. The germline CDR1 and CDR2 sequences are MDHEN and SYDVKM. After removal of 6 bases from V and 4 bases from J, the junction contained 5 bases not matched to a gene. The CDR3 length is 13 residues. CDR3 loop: CASSRGSGTEAFF. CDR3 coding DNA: TGTGCCAGCAGCAGGGGGTCAGGCACTGAAGCTTTCTTT.

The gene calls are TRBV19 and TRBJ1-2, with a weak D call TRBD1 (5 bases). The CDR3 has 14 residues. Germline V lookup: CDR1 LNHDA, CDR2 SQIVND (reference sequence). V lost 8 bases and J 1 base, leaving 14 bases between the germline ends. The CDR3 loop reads CASHLQGNNYGYTF. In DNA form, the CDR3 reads TGTGCCAGTCATCTCCAGGGTAATAACTATGGCTACACCTTC.

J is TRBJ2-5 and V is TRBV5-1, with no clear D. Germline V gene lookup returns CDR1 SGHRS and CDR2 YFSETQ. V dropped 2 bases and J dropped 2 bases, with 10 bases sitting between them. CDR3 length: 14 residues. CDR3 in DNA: TGCGCCAGCAGCTTTGGCCAGACACAAGAGACCCAGTACTTC. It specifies CASSFGQTQETQYF.

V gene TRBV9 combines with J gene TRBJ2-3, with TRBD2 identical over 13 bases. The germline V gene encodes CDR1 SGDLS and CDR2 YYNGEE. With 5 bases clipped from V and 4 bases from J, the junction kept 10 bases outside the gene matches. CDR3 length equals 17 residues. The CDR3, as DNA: TGTGCCAGCAGTGAAGGGGGGACTAGCGGGGCACCAGATACGCAGTATTTT. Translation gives CASSEGGTSGAPDTQYF.

As DNA, the CDR3 is TGCGCCAGCAGTGGGGGCAGCGAAGCTTTCTTT. Translating gives CASSGGSEAFF. The chain uses TRBV10-1 and TRBJ1-1; TRBD1 is a possible D gene (5 bases). Trimming took off 4 bases at V and 8 bases at J, with 8 bases between the two ends. CDR3 length equals 11 residues. Germline CDR1 is WNHNN and CDR2 is SYGVQD (reference sequence).

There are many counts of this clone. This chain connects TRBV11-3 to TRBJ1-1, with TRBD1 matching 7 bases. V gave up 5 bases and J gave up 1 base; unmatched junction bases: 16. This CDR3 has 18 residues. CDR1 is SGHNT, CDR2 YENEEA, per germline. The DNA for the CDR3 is TGTGCCAGCAGCATAGGGACTCGGGCGAGGGACAGGAACACTGAAGCTTTCTTT. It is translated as CASSIGTRARDRNTEAFF.

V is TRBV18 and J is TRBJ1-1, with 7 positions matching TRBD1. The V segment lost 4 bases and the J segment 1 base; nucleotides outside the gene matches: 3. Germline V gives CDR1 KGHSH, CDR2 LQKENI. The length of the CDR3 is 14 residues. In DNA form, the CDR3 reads TGTGCCAGCTCACAGGGGGCGACGAACACTGAAGCTTTCTTT. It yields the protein CASSQGATNTEAFF.

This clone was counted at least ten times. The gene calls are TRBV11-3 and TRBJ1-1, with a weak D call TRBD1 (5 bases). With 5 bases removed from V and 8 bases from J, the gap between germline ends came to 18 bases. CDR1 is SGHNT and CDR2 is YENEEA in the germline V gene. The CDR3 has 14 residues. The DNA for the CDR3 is TGTGCCAGCAGCCCCCAGAGGGGTCAGGCAGAAGCTTTCTTT. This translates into CASSPQRGQAEAFF.

CDR3 DNA sequence: TGTGCCAGCAGTCGGGACAGACTCTATGGCTACACCTTC. This gives the protein CASSRDRLYGYTF. The chain combines TRBV6-8 with TRBJ1-2; 7 bases fit TRBD1. The V gene end was trimmed by 5 bases and the J gene end by 4 bases; junction bases not matched to a gene: 4. CDR1 is MNHGY, CDR2 SAAAGT, per germline. The CDR3 length is 13 residues.

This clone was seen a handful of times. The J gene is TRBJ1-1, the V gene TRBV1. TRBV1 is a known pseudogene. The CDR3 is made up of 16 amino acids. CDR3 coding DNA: TGCGCCAGCAGCCAAGCCGTCGGGGGGAGTAGCACTGAAGCTTTCTTT. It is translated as CASSQAVGGSSTEAFF.

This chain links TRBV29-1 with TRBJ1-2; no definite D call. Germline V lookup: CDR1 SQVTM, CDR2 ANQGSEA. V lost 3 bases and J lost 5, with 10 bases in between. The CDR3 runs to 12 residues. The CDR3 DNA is TGCAGCGTTGAGGGCCTAACTTATGGCTACACCTTC. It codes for CSVEGLTYGYTF.

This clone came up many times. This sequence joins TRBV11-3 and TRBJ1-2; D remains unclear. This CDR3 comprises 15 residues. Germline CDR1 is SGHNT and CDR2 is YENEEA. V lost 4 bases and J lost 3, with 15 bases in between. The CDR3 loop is CASSYLSGGDYGYTF. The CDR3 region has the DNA TGTGCCAGCAGCTACCTTTCGGGAGGTGACTATGGCTACACCTTC.

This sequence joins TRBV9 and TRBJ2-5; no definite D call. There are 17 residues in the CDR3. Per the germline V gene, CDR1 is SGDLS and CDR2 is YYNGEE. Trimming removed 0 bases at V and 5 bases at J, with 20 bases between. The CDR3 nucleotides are TGTGCCAGCAGCGTAGGGGCGTCTGGGCTAGGTCGGGAGACCCAGTACTTC. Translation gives CASSVGASGLGRETQYF.